This TCR beta chain was observed in a study of vaccination and CD4 T cells after COVID-19. Study results and caveats: Convalescent patients had 304 of 307 vaccine-specific clones showing spike mono-reactivity. The study found median SARS-CoV-2-reactive clonotypes rising from approximately 21 to 38, not significantly.

With regard to this clonotype: No antigen is known for it.

An Oncomine TCR Beta short-read assay was used to sequence the DNA from cultured CD4+ T cells. MiXCR was run by TCRdb on the PCR reads, yielding one entry per CDR3 protein. Here the sample spans roughly 20,000 distinct CDR3 sequences, 35% to 45% being singletons. Time point here: late sampling 161 to 241 days after vaccination in a few convalescent patients. Treatment denoted: 10-day PBMC culture with coronavirus spike peptide pools or control peptides (ViraFEST assay). Culture conditions combined a few million PBMCs per well with 10 IU/ml IL-2 and approximately 11 ug/ml peptide pools. Trimming removed 5 bases from V and 5 bases from J; junction bases left unmatched: 8. CDR3 length equals 14 residues. The V gene's germline CDR1 is SGHVS and CDR2 FNYEAQ.

This chain joins TRBV7-6 and TRBJ2-5; 7 bases line up with TRBD2. The sequence derives from a human donor who had recovered from COVID-19. The source was CD4+ T cells from blood, cultured in vitro, collected about 7 months after SARS-CoV-2 vaccination. The CDR3, as DNA: TGTGCCAGCAGCCCCCGACTAGCAGGGGAGACCCAGTACTTC. This codes for CASSPRLAGETQYF. The variable domain in full, with the rest retrieved from reference TRBV7-6 and TRBJ2-5, is GAGVSQSPRYKVTKRGQDVALRCDPISGHVSLYWYRQALGQGPEFLTYFNYEAQQDKSGLPNDRFSAERPEGSISTLTIQRTEQRDSAMYRCASSPRLAGETQYFGPGTRLLVL.